Shown below are 14 T cell receptor beta chains from a single sample sequenced in a study of T cells in Graves' hyperthyroidism and ophthalmopathy. Amplification of TCR beta CDR3 regions used RNA as the template. During a first-round RT-PCR of the TCR CDR3, the HTBI primer set was used. A single record per CDR3 protein comes from TCRdb applying MiXCR to the multiplex PCR reads. Among a few hundred thousand distinct CDR3 sequences listed, more than 15% were seen once. Source material: blood. The source is a woman in her 30s with Graves' ophthalmopathy.

This clonotype was counted ten times or more. CDR3 loop: CASSRRLDSSYNEQFF. In DNA, the CDR3 is TGTGCCAGCAGCCGTAGACTAGACAGCTCCTACAATGAGCAGTTCTTC. The chain carries TRBV11-2 and TRBJ2-1, with D possibly TRBD2 on 6 matching bases. The CDR3 consists of 16 residues. CDR1 and CDR2 (germline): SGHAT, FQNNGV. The V gene lost 5 bases and the J gene lost 0 bases, with 14 bases spanning the gap.

This chain links TRBV6-1 with TRBJ1-5; D gene uncertain. CDR3 length: 15 amino acids. Looked up from germline, CDR1 is MNHNS and CDR2 is SASEGT. The germline V and J ends were trimmed by 5 bases and 1 base, with 12 bases remaining between them. The CDR3: CASSSRGASNQPQHF. The CDR3 DNA reads as TGTGCCAGCAGTTCCCGTGGAGCAAGCAATCAGCCCCAGCATTTT.

In this sample, this clonotype turned up many times. CDR3 in amino acids: CASSSSAENKEKLFF. For the CDR3, the DNA is TGTGCCAGCAGCTCATCGGCGGAGAACAAAGAAAAACTGTTTTTT. The chain couples TRBV11-1 to TRBJ1-4; D is ambiguous. In germline, CDR1 is SGHAT, CDR2 FQDESV (reference sequence). CDR3 length equals 15 residues. Trimming took off 4 bases at V and 8 bases at J, with 17 bases between the two ends.

There are many counts of this clonotype. CDR3: CASSQNWRARTGELFF. The CDR3, as DNA: TGTGCCAGCAGCCAGAACTGGAGGGCAAGAACCGGGGAGCTGTTTTTT. This chain uses TRBV3-1 with TRBJ2-2; possibly TRBD2 for D (6 bases). CDR1 and CDR2 from the germline V gene are LGHDT and YNNKEL (reference sequence). V gave up 3 bases and J gave up 5 bases, with 16 bases separating them. The CDR3 is 16 amino acids.

The rearrangement links TRBV3-1 to TRBJ2-1; D unclear. CDR3 size: 13 residues. Germline V gene data show CDR1 as LGHDT and CDR2 as YNNKEL (reference sequence). Deletions cut 0 bases from V and 8 bases from J, with 8 bases between. CDR3 sequence: CASSQDPTDEQFF. CDR3 nucleotides: TGTGCCAGCAGCCAAGACCCGACGGATGAGCAGTTCTTC.

CDR3 loop: CASSVRQGSSDTQYF. CDR3 nucleotide sequence: TGTGCCAGCAGCGTAAGACAGGGAAGTTCAGATACGCAGTATTTT. J is TRBJ2-3 and V is TRBV9; the match to TRBD1 covers 7 bases. Germline V gene sequence: CDR1 SGDLS, CDR2 YYNGEE. The trim removed 1 base at V and 4 bases at J, leaving 6 bases unmatched. This CDR3 spans 15 amino acids.

V gene TRBV7-2 combines with J gene TRBJ1-6; 11 nucleotides align to TRBD1. Trimming at V came to 5 bases and at J to 17 bases, leaving 11 bases not matched to a gene. Germline V gene sequence: CDR1 SGHTA, CDR2 FQGNSA. CDR3 length: 14 amino acids. CDR3 sequence (DNA): TGTGCCAGCAGCCCGCGGGACAGGGGGATCAGGATCCACTTT. Protein sequence: CASSPRDRGIRIHF.

This clonotype was seen repeatedly, ten times or more. V and J are TRBV5-1 and TRBJ2-7, with D tentatively TRBD1 (5 bases). The CDR3 sequence is 15 residues long. CDR1 and CDR2 from the germline V gene are SGHRS and YFSETQ. With 1 base removed from V and 7 bases from J, the gap between germline ends came to 18 bases. The CDR3 region is CASSLSWKGAEEQYF. The CDR3 DNA follows: TGCGCCAGCAGCTTGAGTTGGAAAGGGGCTGAAGAGCAGTACTTC.

This clonotype was recorded at least ten times. The chain is built from TRBV20-1 and TRBJ1-1; D is undetermined. The CDR3 has 13 residues. From germline, CDR1 is DFQATT and CDR2 SNEGSKA (reference sequence). V was clipped by 2 bases and J by 2 bases, with 9 bases between them. The CDR3 region has the DNA TGCAGTGCTAGATCTCCTTTCAACACTGAAGCTTTCTTT. Protein sequence: CSARSPFNTEAFF.

In its sample, this clonotype was seen a few times. V and J are TRBV5-1 and TRBJ2-5; 7 bases map to TRBD1. Trimming at V came to 8 bases and at J to 1 base, leaving 11 bases not matched to a gene. Germline V CDR1 and CDR2: SGHRS, YFSETQ. The CDR3 is 15 residues long. CDR3 nucleotide sequence: TGCGCCAGAGGGGGCGGTAGGAGCGGCCAAGAGACCCAGTACTTC. Translation gives CARGGGRSGQETQYF. Drawing the rest from reference TRBV5-1 and TRBJ2-5, the complete variable domain is KAGVTQTPRYLIKTRGQQVTLSCSPISGHRSVSWYQQTPGQGLQFLFEYFSETQRNKGNFPGRFSGRQFSNSRSEMNVSTLELGDSALYLCARGGGRSGQETQYFGPGTRLLVL.

This clonotype appeared many times. V usage is TRBV5-1 and J usage is TRBJ2-7, with a tentative D call TRBD1 (5 bases). Trimming removed 4 bases at V and 2 bases at J, with 16 bases between. This CDR3 region has 15 residues. Germline V CDR1 and CDR2: SGHRS, YFSETQ. The CDR3 DNA reads as TGCGCCAGCAGCCGTCGTGGCGACAGAACCTACGAGCAGTACTTC. This sequence encodes CASSRRGDRTYEQYF.

This chain's CDR3 is CASSVGLAGDKDTQYF. CDR3 DNA sequence: TGTGCCAGCAGCGTAGGTCTAGCGGGAGATAAAGATACGCAGTATTTT. The rearrangement uses TRBV9 and TRBJ2-3, with 10 positions matching TRBD2. CDR3 length: 16 amino acids. In germline, CDR1 is SGDLS, CDR2 YYNGEE. Germline trimming cut 0 bases from V and 5 bases from J; bases unmatched to any gene: 6.

This clonotype was seen a handful of times. V is TRBV7-3 and J is TRBJ2-2; D unclear. Trimming stripped 0 bases from V and 4 bases from J, with 12 bases between. The CDR3 is 16 amino acids. Looked up from germline, CDR1 is SGHTA and CDR2 is FQGTGA. In DNA form, the CDR3 reads TGTGCCAGCAGCTTAACGCCATATCCGCCCACCGGGGAGCTGTTTTTT. Translated, it gives CASSLTPYPPTGELFF. The full variable domain, in which reference TRBV7-3 and TRBJ2-2 provide the parts outside the CDR3, is GAGVSQTPSNKVTEKGKYVELRCDPISGHTALYWYRQSLGQGPEFLIYFQGTGAADDSGLPNDRFFAVRPEGSVSTLKIQRTERGDSAVYLCASSLTPYPPTGELFFGEGSRLTVL.

This chain links TRBV20-1 with TRBJ2-1; TRBD2 aligns across 11 bases. The germline CDR1 and CDR2 sequences are DFQATT and SNEGSKA (reference sequence). The CDR3 has 15 amino acids. Trimming cost V 6 bases and J 5 bases; bases outside gene matches: 9. CDR3 sequence: CSAFTLAGVDNEQFF. CDR3 DNA sequence: TGCAGTGCCTTCACACTAGCGGGAGTCGACAATGAGCAGTTCTTC.